A single sample is the source of the 21 T cell receptor beta chains below, sequenced in a study of T cells after yellow fever vaccination. TCRdb processed the 5' RACE reads anew with MiXCR; each CDR3 protein has one entry. The table includes some 300,000 distinct CDR3 sequences, roughly a tenth detected once. The material sequenced was CD4+ T cells sorted from PBMCs, taken 45 days after the yellow fever booster vaccination. Every receptor here comes from a man in his late teens or twenties who received the YFV17D yellow fever vaccine.

The chain joins TRBV20-1 to TRBJ2-3; D unclear. V lost 6 bases and J lost 2, with 21 bases in between. Germline CDR1 reads DFQATT; CDR2 reads SNEGSKA (reference sequence). The CDR3 sequence is 16 residues long. Here the CDR3 reads CSALHFSGPSTDTQYF. The CDR3 nucleotides read TGCAGTGCACTTCATTTCTCCGGGCCGTCCACAGATACGCAGTATTTT.

The rearrangement links TRBV7-2 to TRBJ2-3; 13 bases align to TRBD2. In germline, CDR1 is SGHTA, CDR2 FQGNSA. The CDR3 spans 17 residues. Trimming cost V 3 bases and J 5 bases; bases outside gene matches: 8. The CDR3 DNA reads as TGTGCCAGCAGCTTGGTAACTAGCGGGGGGGCTGGAGATACGCAGTATTTT. This translates into CASSLVTSGGAGDTQYF.

The V and J genes are TRBV4-1 and TRBJ2-1; 9 nucleotides match TRBD2. V dropped 0 bases and J dropped 14; count of bases not matched to a gene: 17. This CDR3 contains 17 residues. CDR1 is MGHRA and CDR2 is YSYEKL in the germline V gene. CDR3 amino acids: CASSQDHPASGAPKEFF. The CDR3 DNA reads TGCGCCAGCAGCCAAGATCACCCAGCTAGCGGGGCTCCTAAGGAGTTCTTC.

The chain combines TRBV4-2 with TRBJ2-7; 8 nucleotides match TRBD2. With V trimmed by 0 bases and J by 0 bases, 4 bases remained unmatched. The CDR3 runs 16 residues. Germline lookup yields CDR1 LGHNA and CDR2 YNFKEQ. As DNA, the CDR3 is TGTGCCAGCAGCCAAGATCGGGGGGGAAGCTCCTACGAGCAGTACTTC. It encodes CASSQDRGGSSYEQYF.

This clonotype was counted between two and nine times. The gene calls are TRBV9 and TRBJ2-1; TRBD2 agrees at 12 bases. V lost 3 bases to trimming and J lost 3 bases; unmatched junction nucleotides: 1. The CDR3 runs to 15 residues. In germline, CDR1 is SGDLS, CDR2 YYNGEE. This CDR3 is CASSASGGGYNEQFF. CDR3 sequence (DNA): TGTGCCAGCAGCGCTAGCGGGGGGGGCTACAATGAGCAGTTCTTC.

Concerning this clonotype itself: A much larger clone differs by one base, so this may be a read error. V gene TRBV7-3 combines with J gene TRBJ1-1, with D possibly being TRBD1 (6 bases). V was trimmed by 0 bases and J by 6 bases, leaving 8 bases between them. The CDR3 contains 13 residues. Germline V lookup: CDR1 SGHTA, CDR2 FQGTGA. In nucleotides, the CDR3 is TGTGCCAGCAGCTTAACGGGGGGCGCTGAAGCTTTCTTT. Amino acids: CASSLTGGAEAFF.

The gene calls are TRBV2 and TRBJ1-2; D is uncertain. Germline V gene lookup returns CDR1 SNHLY and CDR2 FYNNEI. V was trimmed by 5 bases and J by 8 bases, leaving 12 bases between them. The CDR3 has 12 residues. The CDR3 nucleotides are TGTGCCAGCAGTCAGCAGTCGGGCGGCTACACCTTC. Its translation: CASSQQSGGYTF. The full variable domain, completed using reference TRBV2 and TRBJ1-2, is EPEVTQTPSHQVTQMGQEVILRCVPISNHLYFYWYRQILGQKVEFLVSFYNNEISEKSEIFDDQFSVERPDGSNFTLKIRSTKLEDSAMYFCASSQQSGGYTFGSGTRLTVV.

This clonotype was counted a few times. This chain uses TRBV5-1 with TRBJ2-6; perhaps D is TRBD1 or TRBD2 (5 bases each). This CDR3 contains 15 residues. Germline loops: CDR1 SGHRS, CDR2 YFSETQ. V was trimmed by 6 bases and J by 4 bases, leaving 14 bases between them. DNA for the CDR3: TGCGCCAGCACGACCCGGGGCGCCGGGGCCAACGTCCTGACTTTC. Translating gives CASTTRGAGANVLTF.

The chain is built from TRBV29-1 and TRBJ2-3; 8 nucleotides match TRBD2. The CDR3 extends over 12 amino acids. V lost 6 bases to trimming and J lost 4 bases; unmatched junction nucleotides: 3. Germline assignment: CDR1 SQVTM and CDR2 ANQGSEA. The CDR3 sequence: CSVRTSPDTQYF. The CDR3 coding sequence is TGCAGCGTGAGGACTAGCCCAGATACGCAGTATTTT.

This clonotype was found a few times. The chain is built from TRBV1 and TRBJ2-5; the table's D call TRBD2 went unverified against the DNA. TRBV1 is described as a pseudogene. The CDR3 runs to 18 residues. The CDR3 nucleotides read TGCACCAGCAGCCAAGAGAACGGCGAGGACCGGGGAGGGGAGACCCAGTACTTC. Protein: CTSSQENGEDRGGETQYF.

Only a few counts were recorded for this clonotype. The rearrangement uses TRBV20-1 and TRBJ1-2; TRBD1 aligns across 9 bases. The V segment lost 4 bases and the J segment 8 bases; nucleotides outside the gene matches: 8. From germline, CDR1 is DFQATT and CDR2 SNEGSKA (reference sequence). The CDR3 contains 13 residues. The CDR3 DNA sequence: TGCAGTGCTACCCCGGGACAGGGCGTCGGCTACACCTTC. Amino acids: CSATPGQGVGYTF.

The chain joins TRBV6-5 to TRBJ1-6; D unclear. V was clipped by 2 bases and J by 6 bases, with 11 bases between them. Germline CDR1 MNHEY, CDR2 SVGAGI. This CDR3 has 15 residues. CDR3 coding DNA: TGTGCCAGCAGTTACAGGGCCGGCGGTAATTCACCCCTCCACTTT. Its translation: CASSYRAGGNSPLHF.

This clonotype was found many times. The V and J genes are TRBV20-1 and TRBJ2-1; TRBD1 aligns across 7 bases. The V gene's germline CDR1 is DFQATT and CDR2 SNEGSKA (reference sequence). V lost 4 bases and J lost 5; bases outside the gene matches: 5. The CDR3 has 13 residues. CDR3 region: CSATQGVNNEQFF. The CDR3 bases are TGCAGTGCTACTCAGGGGGTTAACAATGAGCAGTTCTTC.

V and J are TRBV2 and TRBJ2-1; D gene ambiguous. Trimming cost V 0 bases and J 10 bases, with 4 bases left between them. CDR3 size: 11 residues. CDR1 and CDR2 (germline): SNHLY, FYNNEI. The CDR3 DNA sequence: TGTGCCAGCAGTGAAGCGTCGGAGCAGTTCTTC. This encodes CASSEASEQFF.

The chain uses TRBV6-2 or TRBV6-3 and TRBJ1-2; D uncertain. The CDR3 totals 13 residues. Germline V gives CDR1 MNHEY, CDR2 SVGEGT. The V and J ends lost 7 bases and 4 bases respectively, with 13 bases between them. The chain's CDR3 is CASTDRRSYGYTF. CDR3 bases: TGTGCCAGCACCGACCGGCGGAGCTATGGCTACACCTTC.

CDR3 coding DNA: TGTGCCAGCACTGTGCAGGTCAATTCACCCCTCCACTTT. This gives the protein CASTVQVNSPLHF. This sequence joins TRBV2 and TRBJ1-6; D is undetermined. V was cut by 7 bases and J by 7 bases, with 11 bases left in between. CDR1 SNHLY and CDR2 FYNNEI come from the germline V gene. The CDR3 has 13 amino acids. The full variable domain, completed using reference TRBV2 and TRBJ1-6, is EPEVTQTPSHQVTQMGQEVILRCVPISNHLYFYWYRQILGQKVEFLVSFYNNEISEKSEIFDDQFSVERPDGSNFTLKIRSTKLEDSAMYFCASTVQVNSPLHFGNGTRLTVT.

The genes are TRBV4-3 and TRBJ1-2, with D perhaps TRBD1 (6 bases). CDR1 is LGHNA and CDR2 is YSLEER in the germline V gene. The CDR3 has 16 residues. V was clipped by 1 base and J by 2 bases, with 14 bases between them. The CDR3, as DNA: TGCGCCAGCAGCCAAGGACTGGGACAACACAACTATGGCTACACCTTC. Amino acid sequence: CASSQGLGQHNYGYTF.

This clonotype was counted a few times. The rearrangement joins TRBV7-2 to TRBJ1-2; D remains ambiguous. This CDR3 region has 14 residues. V gave up 5 bases and J gave up 4 bases, with 14 bases separating them. Germline V gene data show CDR1 as SGHTA and CDR2 as FQGNSA. Here the CDR3 reads CASSPGSETYGYTF. The DNA of the CDR3 is TGTGCCAGCAGCCCCGGGTCCGAAACCTATGGCTACACCTTC.

The chain couples TRBV20-1 to TRBJ1-5, with 8 positions matching TRBD1. The junction had 14 bases not matched to a gene; V was cut back by 5 bases and J by 5 bases. The CDR3 runs 16 residues. Looked up from germline, CDR1 is DFQATT and CDR2 is SNEGSKA (reference sequence). CDR3 sequence: CSAPTAGQGGHQPQHF. Here the CDR3 DNA reads TGCAGTGCTCCTACGGCCGGACAGGGTGGTCATCAGCCCCAGCATTTT.

This clonotype was counted a few times. This chain uses TRBV2 with TRBJ1-1, with D tentatively TRBD1 (5 bases). The CDR3 totals 14 residues. Germline lookup yields CDR1 SNHLY and CDR2 FYNNEI. The V end lost 5 bases, the J end lost 4 bases, and 14 bases lay between the germline ends. The CDR3 spells CASSLEQGGTEAFF. The CDR3 nucleotides are TGTGCCAGCAGTTTGGAGCAGGGTGGCACTGAAGCTTTCTTT.

J is TRBJ2-3 and V is TRBV7-2; 8 bases line up with TRBD2. In germline, CDR1 is SGHTA, CDR2 FQGNSA. This CDR3 contains 17 residues. Losses at the gene ends were 5 bases for V and 6 bases for J; bases not matched to a gene: 16. The CDR3 DNA reads as TGTGCCAGCAGCGTACCTGGGGTAGCGGGGAAATGGGATACGCAGTATTTT. It is translated as CASSVPGVAGKWDTQYF.